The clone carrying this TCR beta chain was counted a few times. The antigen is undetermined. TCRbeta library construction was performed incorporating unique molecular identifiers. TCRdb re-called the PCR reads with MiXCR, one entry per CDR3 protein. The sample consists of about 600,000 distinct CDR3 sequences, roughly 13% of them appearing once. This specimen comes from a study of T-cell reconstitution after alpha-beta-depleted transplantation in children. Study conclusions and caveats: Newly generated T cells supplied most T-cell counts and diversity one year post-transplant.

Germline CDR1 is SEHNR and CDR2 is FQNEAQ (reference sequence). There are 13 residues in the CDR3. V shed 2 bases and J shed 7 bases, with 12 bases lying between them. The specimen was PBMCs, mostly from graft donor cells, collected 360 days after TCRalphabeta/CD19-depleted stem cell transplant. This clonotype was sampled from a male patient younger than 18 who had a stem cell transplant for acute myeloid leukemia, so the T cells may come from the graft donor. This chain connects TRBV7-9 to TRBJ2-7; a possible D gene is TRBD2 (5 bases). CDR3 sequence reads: CASSLSSVREQYF. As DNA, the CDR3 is TGTGCCAGCAGCTTAAGTAGCGTTCGTGAGCAGTACTTC.